This T cell receptor beta chain was identified during a study of blood T cell repertoires in COVID-19. Recovered status applied to Cohort 3 donors who had two consecutive negative PCRs. It also applied to those with clearance or with symptom resolution. This CDR3 is built from 14 residues. From germline, CDR1 is SGHRS and CDR2 YFSETQ. Trimming at V came to 4 bases and at J to 1 base, leaving 4 bases not matched to a gene. Method: immunoSEQ multiplex PCR; TCRdb's copy keeps in-frame clones and lacks some. The repertoire holds about 300,000 clones, with 65% to 90% as singletons. This clone was detected a few times.

The sequenced sample was PBMCs or T cells enriched from blood (not recorded which). The rearrangement uses TRBV5-1 and TRBJ1-1, with 7 nucleotides matching TRBD1. The receptor was derived from a woman aged 18-29 years who had recovered from COVID-19. CDR3: CASSAGGSNTEAFF. CDR3 nucleotides: TGCGCCAGCAGCGCAGGGGGGTCGAACACTGAAGCTTTCTTT. Full variable domain (missing parts from reference TRBV5-1 and TRBJ1-1): KAGVTQTPRYLIKTRGQQVTLSCSPISGHRSVSWYQQTPGQGLQFLFEYFSETQRNKGNFPGRFSGRQFSNSRSEMNVSTLELGDSALYLCASSAGGSNTEAFFGQGTRLTVV.